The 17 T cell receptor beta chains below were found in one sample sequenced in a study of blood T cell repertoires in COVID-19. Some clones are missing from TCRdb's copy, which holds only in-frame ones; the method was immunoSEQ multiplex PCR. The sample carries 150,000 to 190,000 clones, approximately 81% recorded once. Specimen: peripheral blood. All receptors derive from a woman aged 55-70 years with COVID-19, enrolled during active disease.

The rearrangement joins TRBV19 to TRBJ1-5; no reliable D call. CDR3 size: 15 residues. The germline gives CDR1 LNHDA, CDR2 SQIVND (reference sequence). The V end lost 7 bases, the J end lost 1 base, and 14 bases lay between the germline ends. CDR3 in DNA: TGTGCCAGTATAGTGGGTGACTGGAGCAATCAGCCCCAGCATTTT. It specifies CASIVGDWSNQPQHF.

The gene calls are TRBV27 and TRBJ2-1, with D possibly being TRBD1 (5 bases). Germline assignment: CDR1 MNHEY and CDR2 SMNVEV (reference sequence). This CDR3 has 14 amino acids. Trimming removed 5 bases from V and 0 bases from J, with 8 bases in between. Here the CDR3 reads CASSPGFSYNEQFF. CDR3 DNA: TGTGCCAGCAGTCCAGGGTTCTCCTACAATGAGCAGTTCTTC.

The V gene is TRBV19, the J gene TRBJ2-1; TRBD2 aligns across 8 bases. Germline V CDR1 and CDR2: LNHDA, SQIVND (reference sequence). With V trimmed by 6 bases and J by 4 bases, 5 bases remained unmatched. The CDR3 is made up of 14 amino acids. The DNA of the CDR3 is TGTGCCAGTAGGAGCGGGGGAACTTACAATGAGCAGTTCTTC. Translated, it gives CASRSGGTYNEQFF.

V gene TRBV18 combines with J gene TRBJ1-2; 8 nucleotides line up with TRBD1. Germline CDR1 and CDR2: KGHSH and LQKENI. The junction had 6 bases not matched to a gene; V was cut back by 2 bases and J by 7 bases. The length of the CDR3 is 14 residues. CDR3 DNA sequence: TGTGCCAGCTCACCAGGACAGGGTTCGGGTGGCTACACCTTC. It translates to CASSPGQGSGGYTF.

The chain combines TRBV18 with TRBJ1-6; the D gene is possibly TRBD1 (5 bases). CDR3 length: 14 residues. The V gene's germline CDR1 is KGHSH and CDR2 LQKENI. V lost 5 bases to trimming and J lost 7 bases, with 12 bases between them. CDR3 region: CASSTGQENSPLHF. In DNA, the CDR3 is TGTGCCAGCTCAACAGGCCAGGAAAATTCACCCCTCCACTTT.

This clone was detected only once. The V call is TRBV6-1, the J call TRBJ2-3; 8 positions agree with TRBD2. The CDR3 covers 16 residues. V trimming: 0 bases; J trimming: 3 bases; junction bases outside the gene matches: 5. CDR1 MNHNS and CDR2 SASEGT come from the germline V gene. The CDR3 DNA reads TGTGCCAGCAGTGAAGCGTGGACTAGCAGAACAGATACGCAGTATTTT. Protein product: CASSEAWTSRTDTQYF.

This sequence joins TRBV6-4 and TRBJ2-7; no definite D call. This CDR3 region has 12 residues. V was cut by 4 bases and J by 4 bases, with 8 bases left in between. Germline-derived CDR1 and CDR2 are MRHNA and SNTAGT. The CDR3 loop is CASSGCEYEQYV. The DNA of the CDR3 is TGTGCCAGCAGTGGGTGTGAGTACGAGCAGTACGTC.

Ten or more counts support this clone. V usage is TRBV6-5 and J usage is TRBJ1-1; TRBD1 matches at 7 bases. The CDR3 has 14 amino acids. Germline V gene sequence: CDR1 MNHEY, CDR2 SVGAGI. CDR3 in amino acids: CASEGAGVNTEAFF. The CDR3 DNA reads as TGTGCTTCAGAGGGGGCCGGGGTGAACACTGAAGCTTTCTTT.

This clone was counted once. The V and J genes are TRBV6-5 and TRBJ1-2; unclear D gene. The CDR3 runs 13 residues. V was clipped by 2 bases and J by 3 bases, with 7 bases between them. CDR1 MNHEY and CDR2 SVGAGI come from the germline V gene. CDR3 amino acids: CASSYNRDYGYTF. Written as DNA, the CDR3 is TGTGCCAGCAGTTACAACAGAGACTATGGCTACACCTTC.

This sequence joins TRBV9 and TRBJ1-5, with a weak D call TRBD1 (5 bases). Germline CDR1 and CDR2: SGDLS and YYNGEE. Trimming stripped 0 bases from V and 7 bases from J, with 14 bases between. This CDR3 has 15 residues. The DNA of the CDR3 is TGTGCCAGCAGCGTAGAAGGGAGGGGTGGCCAGCCCCAGCATTTT. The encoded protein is CASSVEGRGGQPQHF. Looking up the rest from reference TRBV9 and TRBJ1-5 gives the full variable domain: DSGVTQTPKHLITATGQRVTLRCSPRSGDLSVYWYQQSLDQGLQFLIQYYNGEERAKGNILERFSAQQFPDLHSELNLSSLELGDSALYFCASSVEGRGGQPQHFGDGTRLSIL.

The CDR3 nucleotides are TGTGCCACCAGCAAGGCACAGGGGCACACAGATACGCAGTATTTT. As protein: CATSKAQGHTDTQYF. The V call is TRBV15, the J call TRBJ2-3, with 7 positions matching TRBD1. Trimming cost V 4 bases and J 2 bases; bases outside gene matches: 6. Germline CDR1 LNHNV, CDR2 YYDKDF (reference sequence). The CDR3 runs to 15 residues.

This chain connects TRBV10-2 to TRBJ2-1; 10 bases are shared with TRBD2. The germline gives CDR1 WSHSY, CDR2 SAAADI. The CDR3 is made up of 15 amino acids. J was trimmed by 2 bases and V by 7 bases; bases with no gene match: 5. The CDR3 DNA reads TGCGCCAGCAAACCAACTAGCGGGGCCTACAATGAGCAGTTCTTC. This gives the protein CASKPTSGAYNEQFF.

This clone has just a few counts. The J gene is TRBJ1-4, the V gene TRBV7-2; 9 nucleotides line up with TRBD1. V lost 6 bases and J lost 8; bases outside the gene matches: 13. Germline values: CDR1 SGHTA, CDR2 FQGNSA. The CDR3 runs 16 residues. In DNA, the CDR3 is TGTGCCAGCAGTCCTCCCCAACAGGGGGCTTTAGAAAAACTGTTTTTT. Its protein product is CASSPPQQGALEKLFF. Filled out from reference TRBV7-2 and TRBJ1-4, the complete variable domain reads GAGVSQSPSNKVTEKGKDVELRCDPISGHTALYWYRQSLGQGLEFLIYFQGNSAPDKSGLPSDRFSAERTGGSVSTLTIQRTQQEDSAVYLCASSPPQQGALEKLFFGSGTQLSVL.

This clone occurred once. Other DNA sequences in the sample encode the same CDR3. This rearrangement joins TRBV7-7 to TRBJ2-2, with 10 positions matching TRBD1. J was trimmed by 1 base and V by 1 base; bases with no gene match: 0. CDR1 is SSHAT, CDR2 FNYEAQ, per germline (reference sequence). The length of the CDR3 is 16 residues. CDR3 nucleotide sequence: TGTGCCAGCAGCTTAGGGGACAGGGGGAACACCGGGGAGCTGTTTTTT. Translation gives CASSLGDRGNTGELFF. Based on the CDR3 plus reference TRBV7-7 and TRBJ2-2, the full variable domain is GAGVSQSPRYKVTKRGQDVTLRCDPISSHATLYWYQQALGQGPEFLTYFNYEAQPDKSGLPSDRFSAERPEGSISTLTIQRTEQRDSAMYRCASSLGDRGNTGELFFGEGSRLTVL.

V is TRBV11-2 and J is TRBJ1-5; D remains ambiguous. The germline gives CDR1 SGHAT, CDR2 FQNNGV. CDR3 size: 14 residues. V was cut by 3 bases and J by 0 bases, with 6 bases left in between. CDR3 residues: CASSLRYSNQPQHF. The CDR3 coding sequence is TGTGCCAGCAGCTTGAGGTATAGCAATCAGCCCCAGCATTTT.

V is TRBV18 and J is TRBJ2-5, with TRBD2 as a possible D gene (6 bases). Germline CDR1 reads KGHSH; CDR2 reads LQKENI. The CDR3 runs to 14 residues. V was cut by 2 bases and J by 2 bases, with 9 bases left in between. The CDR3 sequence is CASSPMGGQETQYF. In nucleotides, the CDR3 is TGTGCCAGCTCACCAATGGGGGGTCAAGAGACCCAGTACTTC.

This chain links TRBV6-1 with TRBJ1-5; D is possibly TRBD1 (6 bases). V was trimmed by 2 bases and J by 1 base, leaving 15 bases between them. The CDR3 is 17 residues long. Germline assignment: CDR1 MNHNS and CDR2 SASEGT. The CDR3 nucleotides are TGTGCCAGCAGTGAAAGCCTGGGCAGGGGAAGCAATCAGCCCCAGCATTTT. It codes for CASSESLGRGSNQPQHF.